This T cell receptor (beta chain) was documented in a study of shared clonotypes between healthy human individuals. In the original workflow: ImmunoSEQ only sent back junction sequences with no quality scores, so filtering was done differently. The data were produced by immunoSEQ multiplex PCR, yet TCRdb's version contains in-frame clones alone and is incomplete. D and trimming were read from the DNA, whereas the V and J calls and clone size are those reported in that table. This repertoire shows roughly 2,300,000 clones, around 93% found once; its top ten account for about 0.36%. CDR1 is ENHRY, CDR2 SYGVKD, per germline. The CDR3 length is 13 residues. Trimming took off 0 bases at V and 7 bases at J, with 9 bases between the two ends. This clone was found a few times. The target antigen is unknown. This sample includes further DNA sequences coding for the same CDR3. The study's findings and limits: Rarefaction curves obtained for sorted subsets showed sequencing incomplete despite large depth.

All participating donors were Caucasian adults from Nashville, Tennessee. The study separated CD4+ cells into CD45RA+ naive and CD45RA-negative memory subsets. The sequence came from a man between 18 and 35 years old in good health. Some clones in this sample may be carry-over from other donors' samples. Sequenced input: naive CD4+ T cells from PBMCs. Subset indicated: CD45RA+ positively selected. The rearrangement links TRBV10-3 to TRBJ1-1; D gene unclear. The CDR3 DNA is TGTGCCATCAGTGAGTCGACGGGGAGTGAAGCTTTCTTT. Amino acid sequence: CAISESTGSEAFF.